This T cell receptor (beta chain) comes out of a study of T cell repertoires in cytomegalovirus infection. Looking at the study overall: Public signatures in TCR beta pointed to CMV infection and matching HLA type.

The CDR3 totals 14 residues. V was clipped by 6 bases and J by 6 bases; unmatched bases: 6. Germline V CDR1 and CDR2: ENHRY, SYGVKD. A single record per CDR3 protein comes from TCRdb applying MiXCR to the reads. The top ten clones hold around 12% of a sample with roughly 310,000 distinct CDR3 sequences, about a sixth of them seen once. On this clonotype: The antigen remains unidentified.

Regarding the study as a whole: Using cumulative public TCR beta family frequency, the authors identified those who carried CMV together with the relevant HLA. HLA-C-restricted CMV-specific TCR beta clonotypes were dominant in the ex vivo response.

The sample was PBMCs. This rearrangement joins TRBV10-3 to TRBJ2-1, with 9 bases identical to TRBD1. The receptor was isolated from a human donor in good health (CMV status not recorded). Some clones in this sample may be carry-over from other donors' samples. CDR3 residues: CAISLQGAGNEQFF. The CDR3 DNA sequence: TGTGCCATCAGCCTACAGGGGGCTGGCAATGAGCAGTTCTTC.